This passage covers 8 T cell receptor beta chains from one sample sequenced in a study of CD8+CD57+ T cells in acquired aplastic anemia. Using genomic DNA as the template, TCR beta VDJ and CDR3 profiling was carried out. Using its own MiXCR run on the reads, TCRdb lists one record per CDR3 protein. The table records roughly 81,000 distinct CDR3 sequences, under 50% of them present only once. Sequencing used sorted CD4+, CD8+, or CD8+CD57+ T cells (not recorded which) from PBMCs. The source of these receptors is a human donor in good health, serving as a control.

The table lists this clonotype with many counts. This chain uses TRBV19 with TRBJ2-3, with D unclear. Germline CDR1 reads LNHDA; CDR2 reads SQIVND (reference sequence). The CDR3 spans 14 residues. Deletions cut 4 bases from V and 0 bases from J, with 8 bases between. The CDR3 DNA reads TGTGCCAGTAGTACCGGGTCTAGCACAGATACGCAGTATTTT. This gives the protein CASSTGSSTDTQYF.

This clonotype was counted at least ten times. This chain uses TRBV10-2 with TRBJ2-7; D not resolved. Germline lookup yields CDR1 WSHSY and CDR2 SAAADI. With 0 bases removed from V and 7 bases from J, the gap between germline ends came to 10 bases. The CDR3 runs to 13 residues. CDR3 residues: CASSESTDWEQYF. The CDR3 DNA reads TGCGCCAGCAGTGAGTCAACTGACTGGGAGCAGTACTTC.

This clonotype was found many times. The chain joins TRBV5-1 to TRBJ1-2; 7 positions agree with TRBD1. CDR1 and CDR2 (germline): SGHRS, YFSETQ. The V segment lost 3 bases and the J segment 8 bases; nucleotides outside the gene matches: 10. This CDR3 has 14 amino acids. The CDR3 loop reads CASSSGGTAFGYTF. The CDR3 coding sequence is TGCGCCAGCAGCTCTGGGGGGACAGCATTCGGCTACACCTTC.

The rearrangement links TRBV25-1 to TRBJ2-2; D might be TRBD1 or TRBD2, each matching 5 bases. Trimming cost V 9 bases and J 3 bases, with 20 bases left between them. Germline assignment: CDR1 MGHDK and CDR2 SYGVNS. CDR3 size: 16 residues. CDR3 sequence: CASSIVQGGHTGELFF. The DNA of the CDR3 is TGTGCCAGTAGTATTGTTCAGGGCGGGCACACCGGGGAGCTGTTTTTT.

The chain joins TRBV2 to TRBJ1-6, with TRBD1 as a possible D gene (6 bases). Germline loops: CDR1 SNHLY, CDR2 FYNNEI. The CDR3 loop spans 14 amino acids. The ends were cut back, 4 bases at V and 10 bases at J, with 14 bases in the middle. CDR3 loop: CASSARRGNSPLHF. The CDR3 DNA follows: TGTGCCAGCAGTGCACGCAGGGGAAACTCACCCCTCCACTTT.

The CDR3 loop is CSAIEFNYGYTF. The CDR3 DNA reads TGCAGTGCCATAGAATTTAACTATGGCTACACCTTC. The rearrangement links TRBV20-1 to TRBJ1-2; no clear D. CDR3 length: 12 residues. Between the trimmed V and J ends, which lost 6 bases and 1 base, there was a span of 9 bases. Germline V CDR1 and CDR2: DFQATT, SNEGSKA (reference sequence).

The chain employs TRBV11-1 and TRBJ2-7; the match to TRBD1 covers 10 bases. Germline CDR1 SGHAT, CDR2 FQDESV (reference sequence). V was clipped by 1 base and J by 1 base; unmatched bases: 4. The CDR3 has 16 amino acids. CDR3 residues: CASSLGGTGESYEQYF. The CDR3 DNA reads TGTGCCAGCAGCTTAGGAGGGACAGGGGAGTCCTACGAGCAGTACTTC.

To note about this clonotype: A much more abundant neighbour one base away suggests this may be a read error. The chain carries TRBV7-9 and TRBJ1-2; a weak D match, TRBD1 (6 bases). V shed 11 bases and J shed 5 bases, with 18 bases lying between them. The CDR3 has 13 amino acids. Germline V gives CDR1 SEHNR, CDR2 FQNEAQ (reference sequence). The CDR3 here is CAAGDTKGYGYTF. In DNA form, the CDR3 reads TGTGCCGCCGGGGACACGAAAGGGTATGGCTACACCTTC.